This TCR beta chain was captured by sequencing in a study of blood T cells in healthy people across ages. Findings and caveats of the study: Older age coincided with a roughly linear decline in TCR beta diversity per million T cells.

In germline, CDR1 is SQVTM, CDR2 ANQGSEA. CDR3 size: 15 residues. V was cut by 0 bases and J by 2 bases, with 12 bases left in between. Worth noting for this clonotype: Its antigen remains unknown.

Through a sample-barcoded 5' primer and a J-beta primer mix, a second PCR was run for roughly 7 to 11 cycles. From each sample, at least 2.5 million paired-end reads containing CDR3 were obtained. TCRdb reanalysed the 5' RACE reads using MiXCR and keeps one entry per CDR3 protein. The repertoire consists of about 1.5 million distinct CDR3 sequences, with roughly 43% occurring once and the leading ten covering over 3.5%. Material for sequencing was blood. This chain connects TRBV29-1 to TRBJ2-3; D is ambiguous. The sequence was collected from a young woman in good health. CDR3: CSVEEPRRPTDTQYF. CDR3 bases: TGCAGCGTTGAAGAACCACGGAGACCCACAGATACGCAGTATTTT.